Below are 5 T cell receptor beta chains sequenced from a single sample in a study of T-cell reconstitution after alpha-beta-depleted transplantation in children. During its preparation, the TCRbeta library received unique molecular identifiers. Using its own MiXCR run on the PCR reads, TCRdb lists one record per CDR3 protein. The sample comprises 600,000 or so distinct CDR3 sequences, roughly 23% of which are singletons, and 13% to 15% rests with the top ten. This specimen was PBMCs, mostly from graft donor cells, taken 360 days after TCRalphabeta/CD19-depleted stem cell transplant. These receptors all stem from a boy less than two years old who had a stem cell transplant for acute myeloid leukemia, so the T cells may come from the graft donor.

CDR3 in DNA: TGTGCCAGCAGCCAGACAGGGACGAGGGCCAATGAGCAGTTCTTC. It yields the protein CASSQTGTRANEQFF. The chain is built from TRBV9 and TRBJ2-1; TRBD1 aligns across 7 bases. The V gene end was trimmed by 4 bases and the J gene end by 6 bases; junction bases not matched to a gene: 10. Per germline, CDR1 SGDLS and CDR2 YYNGEE. This CDR3 has 15 amino acids.

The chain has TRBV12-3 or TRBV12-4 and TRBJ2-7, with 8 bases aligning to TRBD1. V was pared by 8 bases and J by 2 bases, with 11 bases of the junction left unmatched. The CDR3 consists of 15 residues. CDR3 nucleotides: TGTGCCAGCGTCCCTCCACAGGGGGGTCCCTACGAGCAGTACTTC. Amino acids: CASVPPQGGPYEQYF.

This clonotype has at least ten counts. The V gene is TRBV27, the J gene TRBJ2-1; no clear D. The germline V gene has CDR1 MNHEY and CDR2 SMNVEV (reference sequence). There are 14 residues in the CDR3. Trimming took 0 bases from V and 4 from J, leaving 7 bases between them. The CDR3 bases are TGTGCCAGCAGTTTATCCGTACAGTACAATGAGCAGTTCTTC. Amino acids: CASSLSVQYNEQFF.

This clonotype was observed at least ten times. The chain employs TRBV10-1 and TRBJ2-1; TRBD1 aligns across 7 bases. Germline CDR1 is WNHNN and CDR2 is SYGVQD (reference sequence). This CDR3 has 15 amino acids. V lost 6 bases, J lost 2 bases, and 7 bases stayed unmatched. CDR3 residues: CASSKRQGTYNEQFF. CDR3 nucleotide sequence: TGCGCCAGCAGCAAGAGACAGGGTACCTACAATGAGCAGTTCTTC.

The CDR3: CASSPEKGAGYEQYV. The CDR3 DNA sequence: TGTGCCAGCAGTCCAGAAAAGGGGGCGGGCTACGAGCAGTACGTC. The chain employs TRBV6-1 and TRBJ2-7; TRBD1 aligns across 7 bases. This CDR3 comprises 15 residues. Germline lookup yields CDR1 MNHNS and CDR2 SASEGT. The junction had 10 bases not matched to a gene; V was cut back by 5 bases and J by 3 bases.